The sample holds a few counts of the clone carrying this T cell receptor (beta chain). This sample is drawn from a study of spatial heterogeneity in lung cancer. The CDR3 sequence is 13 residues long. The junction had 8 bases not matched to a gene; V was cut back by 4 bases and J by 9 bases. Germline values: CDR1 MNHEY, CDR2 SMNVEV (reference sequence). TCRdb passed the 5' RACE reads through MiXCR, listing each CDR3 protein once. The sample carries about 80,000 distinct CDR3 sequences, 8% recorded once. The time point denotes: sample taken at primary tumor resection. The sequence was obtained from a male donor with early-stage non-small cell lung cancer. The specimen comprised PBMCs, sampled at surgery. The chain uses TRBV27 and TRBJ1-1, with 7 positions matching TRBD1. CDR3 protein: CASSYQGQKQAFF. In DNA, the CDR3 is TGTGCCAGCAGTTACCAGGGACAGAAGCAAGCTTTCTTT.